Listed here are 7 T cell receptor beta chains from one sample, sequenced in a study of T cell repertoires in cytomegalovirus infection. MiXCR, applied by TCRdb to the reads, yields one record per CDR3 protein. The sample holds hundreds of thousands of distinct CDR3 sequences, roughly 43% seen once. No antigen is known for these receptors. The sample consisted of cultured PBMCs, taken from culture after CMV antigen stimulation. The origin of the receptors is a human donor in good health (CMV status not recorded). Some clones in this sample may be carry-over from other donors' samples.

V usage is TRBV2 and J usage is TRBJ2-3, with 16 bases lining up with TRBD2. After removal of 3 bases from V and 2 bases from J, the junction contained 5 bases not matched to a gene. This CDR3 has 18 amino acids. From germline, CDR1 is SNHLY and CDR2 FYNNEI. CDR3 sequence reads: CASSEVGLAGGITDTQYF. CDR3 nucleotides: TGTGCCAGCAGTGAGGTGGGACTAGCGGGGGGGATCACAGATACGCAGTATTTT.

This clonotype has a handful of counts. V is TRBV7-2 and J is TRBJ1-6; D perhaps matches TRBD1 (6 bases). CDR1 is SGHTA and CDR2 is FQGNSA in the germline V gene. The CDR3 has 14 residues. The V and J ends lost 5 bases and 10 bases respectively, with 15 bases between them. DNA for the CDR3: TGTGCCAGCAGCCGCAGACAGGAACCCTCACCCCTCCACTTT. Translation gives CASSRRQEPSPLHF. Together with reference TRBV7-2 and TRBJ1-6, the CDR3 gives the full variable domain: GAGVSQSPSNKVTEKGKDVELRCDPISGHTALYWYRQSLGQGLEFLIYFQGNSAPDKSGLPSDRFSAERTGGSVSTLTIQRTQQEDSAVYLCASSRRQEPSPLHFGNGTRLTVT.

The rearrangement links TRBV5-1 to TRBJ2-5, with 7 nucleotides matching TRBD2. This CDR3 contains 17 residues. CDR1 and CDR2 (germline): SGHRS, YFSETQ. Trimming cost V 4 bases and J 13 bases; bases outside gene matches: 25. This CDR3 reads CASSPLTSPDSSGRLYF. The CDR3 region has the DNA TGCGCCAGCAGCCCATTGACCTCCCCCGATTCTAGCGGTCGGTTGTACTTC.

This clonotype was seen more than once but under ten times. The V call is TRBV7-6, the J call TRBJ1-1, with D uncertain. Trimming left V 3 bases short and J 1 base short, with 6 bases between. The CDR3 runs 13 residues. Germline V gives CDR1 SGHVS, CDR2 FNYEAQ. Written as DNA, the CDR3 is TGTGCCAGCAGCTTCCACACGAACACTGAAGCTTTCTTT. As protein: CASSFHTNTEAFF.

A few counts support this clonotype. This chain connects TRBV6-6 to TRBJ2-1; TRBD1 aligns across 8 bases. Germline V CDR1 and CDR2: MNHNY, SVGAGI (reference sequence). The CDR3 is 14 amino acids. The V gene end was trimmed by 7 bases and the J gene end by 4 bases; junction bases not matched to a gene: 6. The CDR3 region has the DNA TGTGCCAGCAAAACCGGACAGGGATACAATGAGCAGTTCTTC. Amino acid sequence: CASKTGQGYNEQFF.

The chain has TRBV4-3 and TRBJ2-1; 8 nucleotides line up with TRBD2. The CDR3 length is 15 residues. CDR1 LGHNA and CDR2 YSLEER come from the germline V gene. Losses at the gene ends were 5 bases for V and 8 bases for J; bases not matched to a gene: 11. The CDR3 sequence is CASSTFAGTSYEQFF. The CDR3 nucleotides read TGCGCCAGCAGCACCTTCGCCGGGACTAGTTATGAGCAGTTCTTC.

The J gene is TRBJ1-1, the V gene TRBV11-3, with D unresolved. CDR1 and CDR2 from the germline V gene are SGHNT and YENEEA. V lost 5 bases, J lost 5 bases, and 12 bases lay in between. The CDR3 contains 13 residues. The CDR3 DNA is TGTGCCAGCAGCAAAGAATGGGGTACTGAAGCTTTCTTT. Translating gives CASSKEWGTEAFF.